The T cell receptor (beta chain) described here comes from a study of blood T cell repertoires in COVID-19. Overall study context: Samples came from the United States, Italy and Spain, spanning acute and convalescent COVID-19.

For recovered donors of Cohort 3, there were two negative PCRs, clearance, or symptom resolution. Libraries were prepared by immunoSEQ multiplex PCR; TCRdb keeps only in-frame clonotypes and omits some of them. The data contain some 250,000 clones, almost 85% of them seen just once; the ten biggest clones take up over 12%. The origin of this receptor is a man aged 40-49 years who had recovered from COVID-19. The specimen sequenced was PBMCs or T cells enriched from blood (not recorded which).

CDR3: CATSPDSDHSNQPQHF. The CDR3 DNA reads TGTGCCACCAGTCCCGACAGTGATCATAGCAATCAGCCCCAGCATTTT. The V call is TRBV24-1, the J call TRBJ1-5; D is perhaps TRBD1 (5 bases). The germline V and J ends were trimmed by 6 bases and 0 bases, with 14 bases remaining between them. The CDR3 is made up of 16 amino acids. In germline, CDR1 is KGHDR, CDR2 SFDVKD.